This is a list of T cell receptor beta chains from one sample in a study of cytotoxic CD8 clonotypes in ibrutinib-treated CLL. The repertoire was sequenced with immunoSEQ multiplex PCR; TCRdb's copy has only in-frame clones and lacks some. The sample contains approximately 23,000 clones, about 75% of which appear only once. The sample was PBMCs, taken before ibrutinib treatment. These receptors came from a human donor with chronic lymphocytic leukemia. Both conserved end residues are part of each CDR3. Each record gives: D gene, V gene, clone size, J gene, CDR3 DNA, CDR3 protein. A D gene is named only where the DNA matches it firmly. Part of the rows lack a size; the others show once, few, many or a class for expanded clones.

>TRBD2|TRBV15|few|TRBJ2-1
TGTGCCACCAGCAGAGGACTAGCGGGAGAGCATGAGCAGTTCTTC
CATSRGLAGEHEQFF
>.|TRBV18|.|TRBJ2-7
TGTGCCAGCTCACCACCGGAGGGTAGGTACGAGCAGTACTTC
CASSPPEGRYEQYF
>.|TRBV7-2|.|TRBJ1-1
TGTGCCAGCAGCCCACAGGCATTGGGGACTGAAGCTTTCTTT
CASSPQALGTEAFF
>.|TRBV2|.|TRBJ2-7
TGTGCCAGCAGTGAATGGTGGAGCCCCTACGAGCAGTACTTC
CASSEWWSPYEQYF
>TRBD1|TRBV27|.|TRBJ2-2
TGTGCCAGCAGGTGGACAGGGATTAACACCGGGGAGCTGTTTTTT
CASRWTGINTGELFF
>.|TRBV6-5|.|TRBJ2-2
TGTGCCAGCAAGGCCCCGGGGGCCGTCACCGGGGAGCTGTTTTTT
CASKAPGAVTGELFF
>.|TRBV28|.|TRBJ1-2
TGTGCCAACCTCGCCAGGGGAGGGCATGGCTACACCTTC
CANLARGGHGYTF
>.|TRBV12-5|.|TRBJ1-5
TGTGCTAGTGGCCTGACAGGTAGAAGCAATCAGCCCCAGCATTTT
CASGLTGRSNQPQHF
>TRBD1|TRBV10-1|few|TRBJ1-1
TGCGCCAGCAGCAGGACAGGGGGACAAAAAGCTTTCTTT
CASSRTGGQKAFF
>TRBD1|TRBV5-1|.|TRBJ1-3
TGCGCCAGCAGCCCCGACAGGGCCTTTTCTGGAAACACCATATATTTT
CASSPDRAFSGNTIYF
>TRBD1|TRBV7-8|.|TRBJ1-1
TGTGCCAGCAGCTTTTCGACAGGGGCCTCGCAAGGCGCTGAAGCTTTCTTT
CASSFSTGASQGAEAFF
>.|TRBV28|few|TRBJ1-2
TGTGCCAGCAGTTTCCTCGTTGGCAGATACTATGGCTACACCTTC
CASSFLVGRYYGYTF
>.|TRBV15|.|TRBJ2-1
TGTGCCACCAGCAGAGATTCTCTAGGAGGTTGGCGCGAGCAGTTCTTC
CATSRDSLGGWREQFF
>TRBD2|TRBV15|.|TRBJ2-3
TGTGCCACCAGCACCTCAGTCTTTAGCGGGAGTGGGGAGGATACGCAGTATTTT
CATSTSVFSGSGEDTQYF
>TRBD1|TRBV5-5|few|TRBJ2-7
TGTGCCAGCAGCTTGGATGCACGGGACAGGGTACCCGAGCAGTACTTC
CASSLDARDRVPEQYF
>TRBD1|TRBV2|.|TRBJ2-2
TGTGCCAGCAGGAAAACAGGGGGCATCGACACCGGGGAGCTGTTTTTT
CASRKTGGIDTGELFF
>TRBD2|TRBV11-2|.|TRBJ2-1
TGTGCCAGCAGTCGGACTAGCCCCCCGCAGTTCTTC
CASSRTSPPQFF
>.|TRBV7-2|.|TRBJ1-2
TGTGCCAGCAGCTTAGTTAGGACCCCTAACTATGGCTACACCTTC
CASSLVRTPNYGYTF
>.|TRBV9|.|TRBJ2-2
TGTGCCAGCAGCGTAGAAGGAGCCACCGGGGAGCTGTTTTTT
CASSVEGATGELFF
>.|TRBV28|.|TRBJ2-3
TGTGCCAGCAGTTTCGTAGATACGCAGTATTTT
CASSFVDTQYF
>.|TRBV19|.|TRBJ1-1
TGTGCCAGTGGCCCTAGCGCTTTCTTT
CASGPSAFF
>.|TRBV5-1|.|TRBJ1-6
TGCGCCAGCAGCTTGGTCGGACAATATAATTCACCCCTCCACTTT
CASSLVGQYNSPLHF
>.|TRBV7-9|.|TRBJ1-5
TGTGCCAGCAGCTCCCTAGTTAGCAATCAGCCCCAGCATTTT
CASSSLVSNQPQHF